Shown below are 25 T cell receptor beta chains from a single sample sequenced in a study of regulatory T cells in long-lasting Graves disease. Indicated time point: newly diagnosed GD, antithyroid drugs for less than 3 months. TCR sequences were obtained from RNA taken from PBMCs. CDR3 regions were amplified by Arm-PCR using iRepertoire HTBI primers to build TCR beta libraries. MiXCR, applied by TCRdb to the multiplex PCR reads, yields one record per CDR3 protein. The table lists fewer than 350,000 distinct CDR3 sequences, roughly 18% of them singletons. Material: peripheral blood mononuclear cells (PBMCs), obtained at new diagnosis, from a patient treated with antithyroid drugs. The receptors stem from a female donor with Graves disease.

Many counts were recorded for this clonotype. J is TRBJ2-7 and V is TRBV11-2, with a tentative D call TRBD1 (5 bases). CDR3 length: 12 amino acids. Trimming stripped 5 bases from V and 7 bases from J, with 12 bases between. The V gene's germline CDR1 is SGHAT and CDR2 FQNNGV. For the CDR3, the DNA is TGTGCCAGCAGCACTAAGGGGAAGGAGCAGTACTTC. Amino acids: CASSTKGKEQYF. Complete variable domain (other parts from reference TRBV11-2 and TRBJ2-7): EAGVAQSPRYKIIEKRQSVAFWCNPISGHATLYWYQQILGQGPKLLIQFQNNGVVDDSQLPKDRFSAERLKGVDSTLKIQPAKLEDSAVYLCASSTKGKEQYFGPGTRLTVT.

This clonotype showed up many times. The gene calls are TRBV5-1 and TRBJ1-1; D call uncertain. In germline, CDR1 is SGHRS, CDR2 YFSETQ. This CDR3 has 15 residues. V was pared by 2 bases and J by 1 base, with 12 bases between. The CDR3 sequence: CASSFGGSPNTEAFF. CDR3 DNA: TGCGCCAGCAGCTTCGGCGGCAGTCCGAACACTGAAGCTTTCTTT.

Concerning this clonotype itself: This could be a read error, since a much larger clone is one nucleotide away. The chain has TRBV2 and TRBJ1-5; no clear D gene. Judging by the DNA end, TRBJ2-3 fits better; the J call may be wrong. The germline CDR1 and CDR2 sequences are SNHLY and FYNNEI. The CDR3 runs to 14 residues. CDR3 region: CASRDIYGGQPQYF. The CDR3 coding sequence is TGTGCCAGCAGAGACATCTATGGCGGTCAGCCCCAGTATTTT.

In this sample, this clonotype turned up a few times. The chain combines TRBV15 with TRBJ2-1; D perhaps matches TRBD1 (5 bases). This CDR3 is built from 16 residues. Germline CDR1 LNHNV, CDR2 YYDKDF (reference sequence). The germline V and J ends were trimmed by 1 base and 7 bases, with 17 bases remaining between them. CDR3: CATSRGLATAKNEQFF. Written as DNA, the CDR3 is TGTGCCACCAGCAGAGGGCTGGCGACAGCTAAAAATGAGCAGTTCTTC.

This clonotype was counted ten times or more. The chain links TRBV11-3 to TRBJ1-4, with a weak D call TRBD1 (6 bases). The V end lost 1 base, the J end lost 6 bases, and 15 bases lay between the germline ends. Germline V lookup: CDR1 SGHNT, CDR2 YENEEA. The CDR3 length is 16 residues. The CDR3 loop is CASSLGGGRRYEKLFF. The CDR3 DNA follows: TGTGCCAGCAGCTTAGGGGGGGGGCGACGTTATGAAAAACTGTTTTTT.

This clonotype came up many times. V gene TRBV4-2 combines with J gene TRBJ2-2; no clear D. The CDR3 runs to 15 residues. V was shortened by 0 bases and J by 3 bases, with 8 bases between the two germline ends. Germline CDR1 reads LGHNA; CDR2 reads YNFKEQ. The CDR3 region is CASSQENTYTGELFF. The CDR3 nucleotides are TGTGCCAGCAGCCAAGAAAATACCTACACCGGGGAGCTGTTTTTT.

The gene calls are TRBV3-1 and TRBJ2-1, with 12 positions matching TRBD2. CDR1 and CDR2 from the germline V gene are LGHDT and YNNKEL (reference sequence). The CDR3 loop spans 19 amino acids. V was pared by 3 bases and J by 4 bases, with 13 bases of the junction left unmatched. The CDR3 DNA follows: TGTGCCAGCAGCCACTCTATCCCCCTCCTAGCGGGAGGGTACAATGAGCAGTTCTTC. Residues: CASSHSIPLLAGGYNEQFF.

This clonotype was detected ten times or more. In DNA form, the CDR3 reads TGTGCCAGCAGCGCCCGACTAGCGGGAGGGGACAATGAGCAGTTCTTC. Its protein product is CASSARLAGGDNEQFF. V and J are TRBV9 and TRBJ2-1; 14 bases agree with TRBD2. With V trimmed by 3 bases and J by 5 bases, 4 bases remained unmatched. CDR3 length: 16 amino acids. Germline V CDR1 and CDR2: SGDLS, YYNGEE.

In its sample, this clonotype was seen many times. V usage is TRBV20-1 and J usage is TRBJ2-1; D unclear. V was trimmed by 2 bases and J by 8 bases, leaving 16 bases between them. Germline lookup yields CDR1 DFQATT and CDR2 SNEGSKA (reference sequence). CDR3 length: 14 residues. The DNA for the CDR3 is TGCAGTGCTAGATTTAGGGTAGACAAGTATGAGCAGTTCTTC. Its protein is CSARFRVDKYEQFF.

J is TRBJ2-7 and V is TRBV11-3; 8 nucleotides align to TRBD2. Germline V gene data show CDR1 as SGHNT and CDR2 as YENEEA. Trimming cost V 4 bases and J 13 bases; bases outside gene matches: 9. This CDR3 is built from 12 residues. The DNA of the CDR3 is TGTGCCAGCAGCTCCTCCGGGACTAGGCGTTACTTC. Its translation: CASSSSGTRRYF. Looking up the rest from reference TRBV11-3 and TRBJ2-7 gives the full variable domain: EAGVVQSPRYKIIEKKQPVAFWCNPISGHNTLYWYLQNLGQGPELLIRYENEEAVDDSQLPKDRFSAERLKGVDSTLKIQPAELGDSAVYLCASSSSGTRRYFGPGTRLTVT.

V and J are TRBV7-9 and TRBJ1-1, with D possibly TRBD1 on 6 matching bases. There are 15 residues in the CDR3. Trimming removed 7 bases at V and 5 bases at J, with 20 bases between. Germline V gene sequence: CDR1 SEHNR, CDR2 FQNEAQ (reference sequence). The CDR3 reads CASNALLGGLTEAFF. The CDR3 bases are TGTGCCAGCAACGCGCTATTGGGGGGGCTTACTGAAGCTTTCTTT.

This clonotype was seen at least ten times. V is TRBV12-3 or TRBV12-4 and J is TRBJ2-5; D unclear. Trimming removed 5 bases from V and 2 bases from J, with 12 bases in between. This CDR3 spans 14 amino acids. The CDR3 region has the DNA TGTGCCAGCAGTGACGAAGCAAGGCAAGAGACCCAGTACTTC. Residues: CASSDEARQETQYF.

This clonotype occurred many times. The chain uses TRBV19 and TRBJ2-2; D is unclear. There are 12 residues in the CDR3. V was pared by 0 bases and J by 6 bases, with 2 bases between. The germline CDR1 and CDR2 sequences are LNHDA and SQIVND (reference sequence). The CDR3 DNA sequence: TGTGCCAGTAGTATAGAAGCCGGGGAGCTGTTTTTT. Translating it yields CASSIEAGELFF.

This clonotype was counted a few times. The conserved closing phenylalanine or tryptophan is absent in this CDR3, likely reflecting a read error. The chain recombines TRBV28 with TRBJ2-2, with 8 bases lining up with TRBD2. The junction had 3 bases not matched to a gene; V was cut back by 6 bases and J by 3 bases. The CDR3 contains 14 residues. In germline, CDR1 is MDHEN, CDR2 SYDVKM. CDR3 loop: CASRYGGDTGELFL. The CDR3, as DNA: TGTGCCAGCAGATACGGGGGGGACACCGGGGAGCTGTTTCTT.

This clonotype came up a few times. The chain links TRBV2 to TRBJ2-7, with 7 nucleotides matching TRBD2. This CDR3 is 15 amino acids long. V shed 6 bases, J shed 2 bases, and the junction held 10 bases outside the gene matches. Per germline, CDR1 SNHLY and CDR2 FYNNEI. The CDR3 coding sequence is TGTGCCAGCAGGATCCGTCGGGAGGTCCCCTACGAGCAGTACTTC. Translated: CASRIRREVPYEQYF.

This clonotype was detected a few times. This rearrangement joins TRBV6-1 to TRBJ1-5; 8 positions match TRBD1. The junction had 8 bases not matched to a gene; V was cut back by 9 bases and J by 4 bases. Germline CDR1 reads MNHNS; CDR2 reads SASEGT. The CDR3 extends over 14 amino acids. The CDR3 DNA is TGTGCCAGACCCAGGGGGCCAAATAATCAGCCCCAGCATTTT. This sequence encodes CARPRGPNNQPQHF.

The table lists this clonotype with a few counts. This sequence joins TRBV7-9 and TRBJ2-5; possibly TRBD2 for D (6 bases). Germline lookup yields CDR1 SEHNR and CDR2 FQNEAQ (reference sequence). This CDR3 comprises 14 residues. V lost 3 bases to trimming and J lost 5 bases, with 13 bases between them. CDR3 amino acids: CASSFSGAYETQYF. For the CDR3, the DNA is TGTGCCAGCAGCTTTTCGGGAGCTTACGAGACCCAGTACTTC. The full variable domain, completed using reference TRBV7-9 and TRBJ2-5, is DTGVSQNPRHKITKRGQNVTFRCDPISEHNRLYWYRQTLGQGPEFLTYFQNEAQLEKSRLLSDRFSAERPKGSFSTLEIQRTEQGDSAMYLCASSFSGAYETQYFGPGTRLLVL.

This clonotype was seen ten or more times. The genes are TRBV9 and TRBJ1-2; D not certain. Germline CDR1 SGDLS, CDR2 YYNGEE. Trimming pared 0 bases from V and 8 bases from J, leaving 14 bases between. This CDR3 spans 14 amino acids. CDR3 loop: CASSVGRGARGYTF. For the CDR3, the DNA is TGTGCCAGCAGCGTAGGGAGAGGCGCGCGGGGCTACACCTTC. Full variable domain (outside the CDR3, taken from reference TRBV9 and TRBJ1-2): DSGVTQTPKHLITATGQRVTLRCSPRSGDLSVYWYQQSLDQGLQFLIQYYNGEERAKGNILERFSAQQFPDLHSELNLSSLELGDSALYFCASSVGRGARGYTFGSGTRLTVV.

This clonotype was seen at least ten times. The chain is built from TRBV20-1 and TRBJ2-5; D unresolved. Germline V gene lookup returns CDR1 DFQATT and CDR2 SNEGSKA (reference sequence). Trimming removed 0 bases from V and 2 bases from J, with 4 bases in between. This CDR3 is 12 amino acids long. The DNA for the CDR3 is TGCAGTGCTAGAGATAGGCAAGAGACCCAGTACTTC. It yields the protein CSARDRQETQYF.

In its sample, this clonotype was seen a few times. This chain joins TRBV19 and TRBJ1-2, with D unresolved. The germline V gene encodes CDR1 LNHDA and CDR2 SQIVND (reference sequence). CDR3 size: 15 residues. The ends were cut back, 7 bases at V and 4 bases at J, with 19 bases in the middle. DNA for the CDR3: TGTGCCAGTACCAAAACGGGAGGGTGGTTCTATGGCTACACCTTC. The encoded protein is CASTKTGGWFYGYTF.

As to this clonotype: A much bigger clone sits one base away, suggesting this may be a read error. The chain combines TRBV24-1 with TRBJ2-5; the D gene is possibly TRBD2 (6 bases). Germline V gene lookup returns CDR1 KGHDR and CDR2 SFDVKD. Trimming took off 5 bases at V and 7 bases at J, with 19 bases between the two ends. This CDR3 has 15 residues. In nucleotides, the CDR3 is TGTGCCACCAGTGGCGCGGGACCAGATAAAGCGACCCAGTACTTC. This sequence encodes CATSGAGPDKATQYF.

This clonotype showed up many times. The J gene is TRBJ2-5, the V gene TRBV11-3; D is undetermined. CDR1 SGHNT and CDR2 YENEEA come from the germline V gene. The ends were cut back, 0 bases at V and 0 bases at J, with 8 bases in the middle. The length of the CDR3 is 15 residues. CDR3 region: CASSLDNSYQETQYF. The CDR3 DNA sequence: TGTGCCAGCAGCTTAGATAATTCCTACCAAGAGACCCAGTACTTC.

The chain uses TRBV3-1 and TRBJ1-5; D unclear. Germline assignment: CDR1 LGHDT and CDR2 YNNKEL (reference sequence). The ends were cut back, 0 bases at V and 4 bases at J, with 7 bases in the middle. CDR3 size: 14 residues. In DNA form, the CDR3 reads TGTGCCAGCAGCCAAGATTTAGGGAATCAGCCCCAGCATTTT. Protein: CASSQDLGNQPQHF.

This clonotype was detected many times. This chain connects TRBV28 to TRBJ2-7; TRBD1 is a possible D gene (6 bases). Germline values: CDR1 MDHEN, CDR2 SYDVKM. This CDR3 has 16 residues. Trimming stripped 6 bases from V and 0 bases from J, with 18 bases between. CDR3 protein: CASSPSFRDNSYEQYF. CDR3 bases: TGTGCCAGCAGCCCGTCTTTCCGGGACAACTCCTACGAGCAGTACTTC.

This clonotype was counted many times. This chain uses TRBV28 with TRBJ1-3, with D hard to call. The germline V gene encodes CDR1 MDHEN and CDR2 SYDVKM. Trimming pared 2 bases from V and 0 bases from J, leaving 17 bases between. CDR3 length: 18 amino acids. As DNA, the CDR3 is TGTGCCAGCAGTTTACCCGTCCCGGACCGAACCTCTGGAAACACCATATATTTT. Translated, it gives CASSLPVPDRTSGNTIYF.